Given below is one T cell receptor (beta chain) in context. CDR3 length: 14 residues. Per the germline V gene, CDR1 is SGHRS and CDR2 is YFSETQ. Trimming cost V 4 bases and J 6 bases, with 17 bases left between them. Assay: immunoSEQ multiplex PCR; the TCRdb copy retains only in-frame clones and omits some. This sample has roughly 180,000 clones, with approximately 80% found just once. This sample is part of a study of blood T cell repertoires in COVID-19. Background on the study: Samples representing acute and convalescent COVID-19 were sourced from the United States, Italy and Spain. Sources were T cells, B-cell-depleted T cells, or PBMCs; the material itself was cDNA or gDNA.

Living in 24 US areas, the participants were between about 18 and 95 years of age. Clinical history as reported by participants underpinned cohort assignment. The origin of this receptor is a man between 60 and 70 years old who had been exposed to COVID-19. Sequenced material: PBMCs or T cells enriched from blood (not recorded which). The chain recombines TRBV5-1 with TRBJ2-7, with a tentative D call TRBD2 (5 bases). This CDR3 is CASSSLANPSEQYF. CDR3 DNA sequence: TGCGCCAGCAGCAGCCTAGCCAACCCCTCCGAGCAGTACTTC. The entire variable domain, with the rest obtained from reference TRBV5-1 and TRBJ2-7, is as follows: KAGVTQTPRYLIKTRGQQVTLSCSPISGHRSVSWYQQTPGQGLQFLFEYFSETQRNKGNFPGRFSGRQFSNSRSEMNVSTLELGDSALYLCASSSLANPSEQYFGPGTRLTVT.